This entry is about one TCR beta chain. V lost 2 bases and J lost 4, with 12 bases in between. This CDR3 has 14 residues. The germline gives CDR1 GTSNPN, CDR2 SVGIG (reference sequence). The sample belongs to a study of blood T cell repertoires in COVID-19. Study information: The United States, Italy and Spain were the sources of the acute and convalescent COVID-19 samples. In each case, the material was cDNA or gDNA derived from T cells, B-cell-depleted T cells, or PBMCs.

As originally analysed: The assay estimated nucleated cells by amplifying reference gene primers. Sequencing used immunoSEQ multiplex PCR; TCRdb keeps in-frame clones, though not all of them. Clone size and V and J calls were adopted from that table, with D and trimming inferred from the DNA. The table has tens of thousands of clones, 75% to 90% seen once; the top ten hold roughly 2.5%. The sequenced sample consisted of peripheral blood. The receptor was derived from a man older than 75 with active or convalescent COVID-19. The chain links TRBV30 to TRBJ1-5, with a tentative D call TRBD1 (5 bases). The CDR3 DNA reads TGTGCCTGGAGTTTCACGGGGGGAAATCAGCCCCAGCATTTT. It is translated as CAWSFTGGNQPQHF. The complete variable domain, with remaining parts taken from reference TRBV30 and TRBJ1-5, reads SQTIHQWPATLVQPVGSPLSLECTVEGTSNPNLYWYRQAAGRGLQLLFYSVGIGQISSEVPQNLSASRPQDRQFILSSKKLLLSDSGFYLCAWSFTGGNQPQHFGDGTRLSIL.